This T cell receptor beta chain was recorded in a study of T-cell memory formation after mild COVID-19. Study at large: Largely donor-specific TCR clusters were found.

Study-wide findings and caveats: Those CD4+ clones that contracted were mainly in CM and EM (CD8+ ones in EMRA).

The CDR3 loop spans 13 amino acids. Germline-derived CDR1 and CDR2 are SQVTM and ANQGSEA. Sample barcodes and UMIs were carried by the TCR alpha and TCR beta cDNA libraries that 5'RACE generated with constant-segment primers. TCRdb redid the calling of the 5' RACE reads with MiXCR, one entry per CDR3 protein. The repertoire holds 29,000 or so distinct CDR3 sequences, with less than 15% as singletons. Comments on this clonotype: What it recognizes is unknown.

The sample taken for sequencing was PBMCs or a T cell subset sorted from them (not recorded which). The source is an adult woman who had mild COVID-19 (a few samples of this study predate the infection). Cell type and time point are not known. The chain joins TRBV29-1 to TRBJ1-1; TRBD1 matches at 7 bases. CDR3: CSAEPVRGTEAFF. The CDR3 bases are TGCAGTGCAGAACCGGTCAGGGGGACTGAAGCTTTCTTT.